These 27 T cell receptor beta chains originate from one sample sequenced in a study of blood T cell repertoires in COVID-19. Here immunoSEQ multiplex PCR was the method, and the copy in TCRdb shows in-frame clones only, minus some. The table shows approximately 290,000 clones, with roughly 89% occurring only once. Sequencing was done on a sample of PBMCs or T cells enriched from blood (not recorded which). Source of these receptors: a woman aged 18-30 years with acute COVID-19.

About this clone itself: At one end, the junction sequence differs from germline, possibly due to a read error. The CDR3 region is CASSQRPEEDF. The DNA for the CDR3 is TGTGCCAGCAGCCAGCGGCCCGAGGAAGATTTT. V usage is TRBV11-2 and J usage is TRBJ2-3; tentatively, D is TRBD2 (5 bases). The CDR3 extends over 11 amino acids. From germline, CDR1 is SGHAT and CDR2 FQNNGV.

The CDR3 is CASSPAGGAVSYGYTF. CDR3 sequence (DNA): TGTGCCAGCAGCCCAGCCGGCGGGGCAGTATCCTATGGCTACACCTTC. The chain carries TRBV7-3 and TRBJ1-2; possibly TRBD1 for D (5 bases). CDR3 length equals 16 residues. V was trimmed by 5 bases and J by 4 bases, leaving 20 bases between them. CDR1 is SGHTA, CDR2 FQGTGA, per germline.

The chain has TRBV12-5 and TRBJ2-5; maybe TRBD2 (6 bases). This CDR3 contains 15 residues. Germline V gene sequence: CDR1 LGHNT, CDR2 FRNRAP. Trimming cost V 9 bases and J 5 bases, with 22 bases left between them. The CDR3 loop reads CASKNGTLERETQYF. The CDR3 DNA reads as TGTGCTAGCAAGAACGGGACTCTTGAAAGGGAGACCCAGTACTTC. The variable domain in full, with the rest retrieved from reference TRBV12-5 and TRBJ2-5, is DARVTQTPRHKVTEMGQEVTMRCQPILGHNTVFWYRQTMMQGLELLAYFRNRAPLDDSGMPKDRFSAEMPDATLATLKIQPSEPRDSAVYFCASKNGTLERETQYFGPGTRLLVL.

The J gene is TRBJ2-4, the V gene TRBV5-6; the match to TRBD1 covers 9 bases. The trim removed 0 bases at V and 6 bases at J, leaving 4 bases unmatched. Germline loops: CDR1 SGHDT, CDR2 YYEEEE. CDR3 length: 15 amino acids. The CDR3 here is CASSLAGTGINIQYF. The CDR3 DNA follows: TGTGCCAGCAGCTTGGCTGGGACAGGGATAAACATTCAGTACTTC.

This chain connects TRBV18 to TRBJ2-4; no clear D. Trimming stripped 1 base from V and 5 bases from J, with 6 bases between. CDR1 and CDR2 from the germline V gene are KGHSH and LQKENI. This CDR3 is 13 amino acids long. CDR3 protein: CASSPQRENIQYF. The CDR3 DNA is TGTGCCAGCTCACCACAGCGAGAAAACATTCAGTACTTC.

The chain uses TRBV10-3 and TRBJ2-1, with 15 bases that match TRBD2. The CDR3 has 16 residues. Unmatched junction bases numbered 6, after V lost 2 bases and J lost 10 bases. Germline CDR1 is ENHRY and CDR2 is SYGVKD. CDR3 in DNA: TGTGCCATCAGTGAGGATCCCGGGACTAGCGGGAGGGAGCAGTTCTTC. As protein: CAISEDPGTSGREQFF.

This chain links TRBV7-2 with TRBJ2-1, with 7 bases that match TRBD2. Per the germline V gene, CDR1 is SGHTA and CDR2 is FQGNSA. The CDR3 length is 15 residues. J gave up 2 bases and V 4 bases, and 5 bases lay outside the gene matches. The CDR3 sequence: CASSSSGKTYNEQFF. Written as DNA, the CDR3 is TGTGCCAGCAGCTCTAGCGGCAAAACCTACAATGAGCAGTTCTTC. Full variable domain (missing parts from reference TRBV7-2 and TRBJ2-1): GAGVSQSPSNKVTEKGKDVELRCDPISGHTALYWYRQSLGQGLEFLIYFQGNSAPDKSGLPSDRFSAERTGGSVSTLTIQRTQQEDSAVYLCASSSSGKTYNEQFFGPGTRLTVL.

V gene TRBV27 combines with J gene TRBJ1-1; 8 bases line up with TRBD1. Germline V gene lookup returns CDR1 MNHEY and CDR2 SMNVEV (reference sequence). CDR3 length equals 15 residues. With 5 bases clipped from V and 9 bases from J, the junction kept 14 bases outside the gene matches. The CDR3 coding sequence is TGTGCCAGCAGTCCCGGGGCAGGGGGCCTTTCAAAAGCTTTCTTT. Its translation is CASSPGAGGLSKAFF.

The chain recombines TRBV4-1 with TRBJ1-3, with D uncertain. The CDR3 has 17 amino acids. V was trimmed by 0 bases and J by 0 bases, leaving 12 bases between them. Germline loops: CDR1 MGHRA, CDR2 YSYEKL. CDR3: CASSQDPGGVSGNTIYF. The CDR3 DNA reads as TGCGCCAGCAGCCAAGATCCCGGCGGGGTCTCTGGAAACACCATATATTTT.

This chain links TRBV28 with TRBJ1-5; no reliable D call. V was trimmed by 2 bases and J by 11 bases, leaving 16 bases between them. Per the germline V gene, CDR1 is MDHEN and CDR2 is SYDVKM. The CDR3 loop spans 14 amino acids. The CDR3 nucleotides are TGTGCCAGCAGTTTAGAGGGTGTGGCCCCTTCCCAGCATTTT. It encodes CASSLEGVAPSQHF.

V gene TRBV28 combines with J gene TRBJ1-2; D is perhaps TRBD1 (6 bases). Looked up from germline, CDR1 is MDHEN and CDR2 is SYDVKM. This CDR3 comprises 18 residues. V dropped 4 bases and J dropped 6 bases, with 27 bases sitting between them. Here the CDR3 DNA reads TGTGCCAGCAGTTCAGCAGGGGAAATCGCTCCTACCTATCATGGCTACACCTTC. It yields the protein CASSSAGEIAPTYHGYTF.

This sequence joins TRBV7-3 and TRBJ2-6; D is uncertain. The CDR3 covers 14 residues. Between the trimmed V and J ends, which lost 3 bases and 1 base, there was a span of 4 bases. The germline gives CDR1 SGHTA, CDR2 FQGTGA. CDR3 coding DNA: TGTGCCAGCAGCTTCACATCTGGGGCCAACGTCCTGACTTTC. Its translation is CASSFTSGANVLTF. Filled out from reference TRBV7-3 and TRBJ2-6, the complete variable domain reads GAGVSQTPSNKVTEKGKYVELRCDPISGHTALYWYRQSLGQGPEFLIYFQGTGAADDSGLPNDRFFAVRPEGSVSTLKIQRTERGDSAVYLCASSFTSGANVLTFGAGSRLTVL.

A few counts support this clone. The chain employs TRBV6-2 or TRBV6-3 and TRBJ2-3, with 7 nucleotides matching TRBD2. The CDR3 spans 14 residues. The germline gives CDR1 MNHEY, CDR2 SVGEGT. V lost 4 bases and J lost 2; bases outside the gene matches: 3. DNA of the CDR3: TGTGCCAGCAGTTCTAGCGGTTCCACAGATACGCAGTATTTT. This translates into CASSSSGSTDTQYF.

V gene TRBV27 combines with J gene TRBJ2-5; a weak D match, TRBD1 (7 bases). Trimming took off 6 bases at V and 5 bases at J, with 16 bases between the two ends. CDR3 length equals 14 residues. Germline V lookup: CDR1 MNHEY, CDR2 SMNVEV (reference sequence). The chain's CDR3 is CASRPWDSGETQYF. The DNA of the CDR3 is TGTGCCAGCAGGCCGTGGGACAGCGGGGAGACCCAGTACTTC.

There are a few counts of this clone. The CDR3 loop reads CAWVHRAELTSYEQYF. CDR3 coding DNA: TGTGCCTGGGTTCACAGGGCCGAACTTACCTCCTACGAGCAGTACTTC. The chain combines TRBV28 with TRBJ2-7; D may be TRBD1 (6 bases). Germline lookup yields CDR1 MDHEN and CDR2 SYDVKM. This CDR3 has 16 residues. Trimming removed 11 bases at V and 0 bases at J, with 23 bases between. The variable domain in full, completed from reference TRBV28 and TRBJ2-7, reads DVKVTQSSRYLVKRTGEKVFLECVQDMDHENMFWYRQDPGLGLRLIYFSYDVKMKEKGDIPEGYSVSREKKERFSLILESASTNQTSMYLCAWVHRAELTSYEQYFGPGTRLTVT.

The chain couples TRBV5-4 to TRBJ1-4, with D perhaps TRBD1 (5 bases). Germline V gene sequence: CDR1 SGHNT, CDR2 YYREEE (reference sequence). V was cut by 0 bases and J by 0 bases, with 12 bases left in between. The CDR3 is 17 amino acids. The CDR3: CASSLEGPRATNEKLFF. The CDR3 nucleotides read TGTGCCAGCAGCTTGGAGGGGCCCAGGGCAACTAATGAAAAACTGTTTTTT.

The V call is TRBV18, the J call TRBJ2-7, with 14 positions matching TRBD2. Trimming took 6 bases from V and 5 from J; bases not matched to a gene: 12. CDR1 is KGHSH and CDR2 is LQKENI in the germline V gene. The CDR3 is 17 amino acids. The CDR3 nucleotides read TGTGCCAGCTCCCCCGGGACTAGCGGGAGCTATACCCACGAGCAGTACTTC. As protein: CASSPGTSGSYTHEQYF.

The chain couples TRBV29-1 to TRBJ2-5, with TRBD1 matching over 10 bases. Trimming at V came to 7 bases and at J to 2 bases, leaving 4 bases not matched to a gene. The CDR3 extends over 13 amino acids. Germline CDR1 and CDR2: SQVTM and ANQGSEA. The CDR3 here is CSALDRGQETQYF. The CDR3 nucleotides read TGCAGCGCCCTGGACAGGGGGCAAGAGACCCAGTACTTC.

This sequence joins TRBV5-6 and TRBJ1-1; D is possibly TRBD1 (5 bases). Trimming removed 1 base at V and 0 bases at J, with 7 bases between. CDR1 is SGHDT, CDR2 YYEEEE, per germline. The length of the CDR3 is 14 residues. The CDR3 sequence: CASSLPGMNTEAFF. The CDR3 bases are TGTGCCAGCAGCTTGCCAGGGATGAACACTGAAGCTTTCTTT.

The chain couples TRBV13 to TRBJ1-4, with D perhaps matching TRBD1 (6 bases). This CDR3 is built from 15 residues. V was clipped by 6 bases and J by 8 bases, with 19 bases between them. Germline V gene sequence: CDR1 PRHDT, CDR2 FYEKMQ (reference sequence). For the CDR3, the DNA is TGTGCCAGCAGTCTACAGGGTCCCTTGGGAGAAAAACTGTTTTTT. Its protein is CASSLQGPLGEKLFF.

The chain combines TRBV2 with TRBJ1-1, with TRBD1 identical over 7 bases. The V segment lost 10 bases and the J segment 5 bases; nucleotides outside the gene matches: 13. CDR1 and CDR2 from the germline V gene are SNHLY and FYNNEI. CDR3 length: 14 residues. The CDR3 nucleotides are TGTGCCATCCAGCAAAAGACAGGGAGGACTGAAGCTTTCTTT. It yields the protein CAIQQKTGRTEAFF.

This clone was detected once. V is TRBV2 and J is TRBJ1-6; D not resolved. Looked up from germline, CDR1 is SNHLY and CDR2 is FYNNEI. The ends were cut back, 8 bases at V and 0 bases at J, with 23 bases in the middle. CDR3 size: 19 residues. The CDR3 sequence: CASSQPLMSVLSYNSPLHF. In DNA, the CDR3 is TGTGCCAGCTCCCAACCCCTTATGTCGGTCCTCTCCTATAATTCACCCCTCCACTTT.

The J gene is TRBJ2-2, the V gene TRBV3-1 (or the pseudogene TRBV3-2); D perhaps matches TRBD1 (5 bases). V was shortened by 1 base and J by 7 bases, with 10 bases between the two germline ends. This CDR3 region has 14 residues. The V gene's germline CDR1 is LGHDT and CDR2 YNNKEL (reference sequence). Here the CDR3 reads CASSQAGSGGELFF. For the CDR3, the DNA is TGTGCCAGCAGCCAAGCAGGGTCTGGCGGGGAGCTGTTTTTT.

V and J are TRBV28 and TRBJ2-7, with 9 bases identical to TRBD2. CDR3 length equals 14 residues. J was trimmed by 3 bases and V by 2 bases; bases with no gene match: 2. Germline V gene sequence: CDR1 MDHEN, CDR2 SYDVKM. CDR3 DNA sequence: TGTGCCAGCAGTTTAACTAGCGGGCGCTACGAGCAGTACTTC. As protein: CASSLTSGRYEQYF.

The chain is built from TRBV3-1 (or the pseudogene TRBV3-2) and TRBJ1-5, with TRBD1 as a possible D gene (6 bases). This CDR3 comprises 15 residues. CDR1 is LGHDT and CDR2 is YNNKEL in the germline V gene (reference sequence). V dropped 5 bases and J dropped 3 bases, with 14 bases sitting between them. The chain's CDR3 is CASSSGQGFNQPQHF. Written as DNA, the CDR3 is TGTGCCAGCAGCTCGGGGCAGGGGTTCAATCAGCCCCAGCATTTT.

This clone was found once. The V gene is TRBV5-4, the J gene TRBJ1-1, with D unresolved. This CDR3 has 12 amino acids. V was trimmed by 1 base and J by 6 bases, leaving 7 bases between them. Germline CDR1 and CDR2: SGHNT and YYREEE (reference sequence). The CDR3 nucleotides are TGTGCCAGCAGCTTGTCGTCGGCTGAAGCTTTCTTT. Translating gives CASSLSSAEAFF.

CDR3 amino acids: CASSEVGGGSYNEQFF. The CDR3 DNA reads as TGCGCCAGCAGTGAGGTCGGCGGTGGCTCCTACAATGAGCAGTTCTTC. The chain uses TRBV10-2 and TRBJ2-1; no definite D call. Germline values: CDR1 WSHSY, CDR2 SAAADI. V lost 2 bases to trimming and J lost 0 bases, with 11 bases between them. The CDR3 loop spans 16 amino acids.